This T cell receptor (beta chain) derives from a study of T cell repertoires in cytomegalovirus infection. Study-wide background: Shared public TCR beta signatures pointed to both CMV infection and a matching HLA type.

Using its own MiXCR run on the reads, TCRdb lists one record per CDR3 protein. Of approximately 500,000 distinct CDR3 sequences in the sample, 26% were seen once. Sequences were obtained from PBMCs. This TCR came from a human donor in good health (CMV status not recorded). Some clones in this sample may be carry-over from other donors' samples.

The CDR3 DNA reads as TGTGCCAGCTGGGCAGGGAACTATGGCTACACCTTC. Its translation is CASWAGNYGYTF. This chain connects TRBV30 to TRBJ1-2; a possible D gene is TRBD1 (5 bases). CDR1 is GTSNPN, CDR2 SVGIG, per germline (reference sequence). V was trimmed by 8 bases and J by 2 bases, leaving 12 bases between them. This CDR3 is built from 12 residues.